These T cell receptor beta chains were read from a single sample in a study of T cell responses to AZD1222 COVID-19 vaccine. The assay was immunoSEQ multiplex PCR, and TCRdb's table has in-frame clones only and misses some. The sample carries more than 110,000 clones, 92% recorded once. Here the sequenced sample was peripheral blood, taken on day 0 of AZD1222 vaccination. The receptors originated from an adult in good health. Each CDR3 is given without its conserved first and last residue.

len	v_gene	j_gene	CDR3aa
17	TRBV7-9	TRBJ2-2	ASSFRRGGPGGNTGELF
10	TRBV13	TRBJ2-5	ASSSLTETQY
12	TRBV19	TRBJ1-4	ASSIDGYREKLF
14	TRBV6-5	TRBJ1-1	ASSSEQGFRITEAF
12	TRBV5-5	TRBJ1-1	ASSPTGGRTEAF
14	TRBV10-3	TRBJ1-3	AISDSARITRNTIY
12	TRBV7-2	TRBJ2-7	ASSLDLGKGEQY
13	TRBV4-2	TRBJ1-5	ASSQDGGYNQPQH
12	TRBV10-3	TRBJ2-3	AISAVGLAGGGV
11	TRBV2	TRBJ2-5	ASSAQGGETQY
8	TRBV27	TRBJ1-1	ASGTTWPF
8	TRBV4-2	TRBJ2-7	ASSGDEQY
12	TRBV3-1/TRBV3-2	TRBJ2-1	ASSQGQGGGEQF
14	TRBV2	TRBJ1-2	ASTLGPSNIVYGYT
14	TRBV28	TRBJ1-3	ASSDPRLRSGNTIY
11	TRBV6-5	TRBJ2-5	ASSRGRDETQY
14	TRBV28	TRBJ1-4	ASSSTRQGLNEKLF
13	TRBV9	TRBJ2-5	ASSVGSGRLETQY
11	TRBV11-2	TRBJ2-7	ASSSQQAYEQY
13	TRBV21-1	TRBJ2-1	AMWDSPLSYNEQF
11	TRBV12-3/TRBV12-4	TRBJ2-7	ASHQQGTYEQY
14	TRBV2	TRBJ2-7	ASTRLAGGTSYEQY